The clone carrying this T cell receptor (beta chain) was recorded many times. The data were taken from a study of T cells in Graves' hyperthyroidism and ophthalmopathy. Using around 10 ml of fresh peripheral blood, PBMCs were prepared. Amplification targeted TCR beta CDR3 regions from RNA transcripts. The HTBI set primed first-round TCR CDR3 RT-PCR. TCRdb called the multiplex PCR reads again in MiXCR, with one record for every CDR3 protein. Of 540,000 or so distinct CDR3 sequences listed, approximately 14% are singletons. The CDR3 extends over 12 amino acids. From germline, CDR1 is SGHDN and CDR2 FVKESK. Between the trimmed V and J ends, which lost 1 base and 7 bases, there was a span of 8 bases.

Source material: blood. The clonotype comes from a woman in her 30s with Graves' hyperthyroidism. The chain couples TRBV14 to TRBJ2-7; D gene unclear. In nucleotides, the CDR3 is TGTGCCAGCAGCCAAGCCGGGTATGAGCAGTACTTC. The encoded protein is CASSQAGYEQYF.